This T cell receptor beta chain is drawn from a study of control samples from healthy donors and cancer patients. Sequencing used immunoSEQ multiplex PCR; TCRdb keeps in-frame clones, though not all of them. Among about 160,000 clones listed, under 96% were seen once. The germline V and J ends were trimmed by 8 bases and 1 base, with 12 bases remaining between them. The CDR3 covers 13 residues. Germline V CDR1 and CDR2: SEHNR, FQNEAQ (reference sequence). This sequence originates from a woman aged 25 to 39 in good health. Source material: blood. The J gene is TRBJ2-7, the V gene TRBV7-9; a weak D match, TRBD2 (6 bases). CDR3 amino acids: CASSLASSYEQYF. The CDR3 nucleotides are TGTGCCAGCTCACTAGCTTCATCCTACGAGCAGTACTTC.